This TCR beta chain derives from a study of T cell responses to AZD1222 COVID-19 vaccine. Study-level results: Repertoire samples came only from after the peak T cell response. AZD1222 recipients seropositive at baseline numbered only six or seven. As reported, nearly half of all spike-specific TCRs target variant regions that are unmutated.

Clones were sequenced by immunoSEQ multiplex PCR, and TCRdb holds only the in-frame ones, with some missing. This table has some 150,000 clones, 90% appearing once. Notes on this clone: The antigen is not known.

V lost 1 base and J 3 bases, leaving 4 bases between the germline ends. The CDR3 is 12 amino acids. Germline lookup yields CDR1 MDHEN and CDR2 SYDVKM. The chain has TRBV28 and TRBJ2-7; D is uncertain. The receptor was isolated from an adult in good health. This sample comprised peripheral blood, obtained on day 0 of AZD1222 vaccination. CDR3 protein: CASSLLYYEQYF. CDR3 nucleotides: TGTGCCAGCAGTTTATTATACTACGAGCAGTACTTC.